This T cell receptor beta chain was retrieved from a study of tumor and adjacent non-tumor tissue in lung cancer (dated by TCRdb to between 2017 and 2018). With regard to the full study: By cancer type, the cohort comprised about 13 adenocarcinoma patients, 2 squamous cell carcinoma patients and 1 small cell lung cancer patient. Ages among the roughly 15 patients ranged from about 31 to 76 years, there were approximately 10 men and 5 women, and disease was at TNM stage I to III. The study compared bulk TCRbeta repertoires between lung tumor tissue and matched distant non-tumor lung tissue from fewer than 18 lung cancer patients. For each patient, one tumor sample and one normal lung sample were taken, giving under 35 paired specimens that underwent TCRbeta CDR3 sequencing. Sequencing generated a total of 130,000,000 or so productive TCRbeta reads, averaging about 4.17 million reads per sample.

Library creation used multiplex PCR. The sample was run on an Illumina HiSeq 2500. TCRbeta libraries were built by three rounds of nested PCR using primers (Table S4), following protocols modified from ARM-PCR. Before sequencing, PCR products of 200-500 bp were cut from the gel and purified using the QIAquick gel extraction kit. Under the source paper's analysis protocol: Reads were cleaned with Trimmomatic, merged with FLASH into complete CDR3 sequences, and assigned to V(D)J germline segments with MiTCR. Clonal diversity was calculated as the inverse Simpson's index using VDJtools. In-frame sequences without a premature stop codon were defined as productive reads. Using fastp at Q25 and MiXCR, TCRdb reprocessed the public reads and kept productive beta chains. All rows with the same CDR3 protein become a single entry with the most common DNA and genes. The V and J calls were determined by TCRdb, not by the authors. In all, the sample holds some 200,000 distinct CDR3 sequences, and around 70% of those were seen once. The top ten clones comprise about 25% of the sample.

From cysteine to phenylalanine, the CDR3 is 14 amino acids long. The kept DNA is CDR3 alone, 42 bases in frame from the first base. According to the germline V gene, CDR1 reads SQVTM and CDR2 reads ANQGSEA. For this chain, trimming is 4 bases at the V end and 7 bases at the J end, and the number of junction bases without a gene match is 9. The investigation overall reported the following: With only around 16 patients in the cohort, the authors noted that larger samples and more detailed clinical data are needed. Peripheral blood was not sequenced, so blood TCRbeta repertoires were not examined in the lung cancer patients of the study. The sequencing platform is not named in the methods, and unique molecular identifiers are not mentioned. The top 100 clones made up a significantly larger cumulative share of the repertoire in normal lung than in tumor tissue. Significantly higher TCR diversity was found in younger patients, and higher tumor TCR diversity was associated with shorter overall and disease-free survival. Significantly higher TCR diversity (inverse Simpson) was observed in tumor tissue than in normal lung tissue (around 450 vs 160, P = 0.0075, Mann-Whitney U test).

In this sample, this clonotype turned up a few times. Its specific antigen is unknown. No much larger clone exists at a distance of one base, and base qualities are not known. RNA was isolated from bulk unsorted tissue, and RNA quality was assessed with a NanoDrop ND-1000 and an Agilent 2100. Newly diagnosed lung cancer patients without prior chemotherapy who had been admitted for thoracic surgery in China between August and November 2014 were enrolled as donors. Patients who had received previous radiotherapy or chemotherapy, or who had another concurrent cancer, were excluded from the study. Pieces of surgical tissue measuring about 1-2 cm3 were kept in RNAlater solution and stored at -80 degrees C until use.

Source material: lung tumor tissue. This receptor was obtained from a man between 60 and 75 years old with non-small cell lung cancer. The chain is encoded by TRBV29-1 joined to TRBJ1-5; 8 bases in the middle match TRBD1. The DNA is as follows: TGCAGCGTTGTGACAGGGGATGCGAGGCAGCCCCAGCATTTT. Its amino acids are CSVVTGDARQPQHF.